This entry lists 2 T cell receptor beta chains sequenced from one sample in a study of blood T cell repertoires in COVID-19. Data came from immunoSEQ multiplex PCR; TCRdb stores just in-frame clones and leaves some out. In the table there are fewer than 140,000 clones, more than 80% of which are singletons. The sequencing input was peripheral blood. These receptors originate from a woman aged 55-69 years with acute or convalescent COVID-19.

V usage is TRBV10-1 and J usage is TRBJ2-7, with D perhaps matching TRBD2 (6 bases). Per the germline V gene, CDR1 is WNHNN and CDR2 is SYGVQD (reference sequence). CDR3 length: 14 amino acids. V lost 5 bases and J lost 3, with 14 bases in between. DNA of the CDR3: TGCGCCAGCAGTCTTGGGACTGCCGACTACGAGCAGTACTTC. This encodes CASSLGTADYEQYF.

This chain connects TRBV3-1 (or the pseudogene TRBV3-2) to TRBJ2-7; D call uncertain. The V end lost 3 bases, the J end lost 6 bases, and 12 bases lay between the germline ends. The CDR3 has 13 amino acids. Per germline, CDR1 LGHDT and CDR2 YNNKEL (reference sequence). This chain's CDR3 is CASSQSRRSEQYF. The CDR3 nucleotides read TGTGCCAGCAGCCAGTCGCGCAGGTCCGAGCAGTACTTC.